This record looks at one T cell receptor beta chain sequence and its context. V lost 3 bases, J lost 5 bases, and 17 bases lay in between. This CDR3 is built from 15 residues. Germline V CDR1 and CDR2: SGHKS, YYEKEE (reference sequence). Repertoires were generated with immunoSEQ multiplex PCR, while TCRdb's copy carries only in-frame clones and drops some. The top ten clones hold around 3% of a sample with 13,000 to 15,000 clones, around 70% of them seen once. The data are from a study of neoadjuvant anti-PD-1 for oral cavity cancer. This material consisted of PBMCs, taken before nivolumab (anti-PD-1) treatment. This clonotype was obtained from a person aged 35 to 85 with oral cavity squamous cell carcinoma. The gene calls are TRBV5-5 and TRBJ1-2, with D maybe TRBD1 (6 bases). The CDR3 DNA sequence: TGTGCCAGCAGCTCCTACCGACAGGCCGGATATGGCTACACCTTC. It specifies CASSSYRQAGYGYTF.